This T cell receptor beta chain was identified in a study of early stage breast cancer tumors. Study-level information: Samples were sequenced at approximately 10-fold average coverage.

Germline V lookup: CDR1 SQVTM, CDR2 ANQGSEA. The CDR3 covers 13 residues. Between the trimmed V and J ends, which lost 7 bases and 0 bases, there was a span of 12 bases. Blood replicates held 0.5 ug DNA, tumor or normal breast 1.5 ug, two each. The data were produced by immunoSEQ multiplex PCR, yet TCRdb's version contains in-frame clones alone and is incomplete. The data hold approximately 19,000 clones, with around 76% observed a single time. The sample was blood. The chain is built from TRBV29-1 and TRBJ1-1, with a weak D call TRBD1 (5 bases). This receptor was obtained from a person in their 60s with breast cancer. CDR3 loop: CSALTDLNTEAFF. The CDR3, as DNA: TGCAGCGCGCTGACAGACTTGAACACTGAAGCTTTCTTT.